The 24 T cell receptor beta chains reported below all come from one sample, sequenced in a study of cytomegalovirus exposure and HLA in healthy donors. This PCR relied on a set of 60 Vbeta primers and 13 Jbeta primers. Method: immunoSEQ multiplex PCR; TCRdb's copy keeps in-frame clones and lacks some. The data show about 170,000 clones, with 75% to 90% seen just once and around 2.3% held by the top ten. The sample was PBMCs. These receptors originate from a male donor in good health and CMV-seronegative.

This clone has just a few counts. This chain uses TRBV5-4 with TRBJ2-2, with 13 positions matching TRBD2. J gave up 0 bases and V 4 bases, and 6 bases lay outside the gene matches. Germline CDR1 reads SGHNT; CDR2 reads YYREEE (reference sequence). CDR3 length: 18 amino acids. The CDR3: CASSQGLAGPTNTGELFF. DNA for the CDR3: TGTGCCAGCAGCCAGGGACTAGCGGGGCCGACGAACACCGGGGAGCTGTTTTTT.

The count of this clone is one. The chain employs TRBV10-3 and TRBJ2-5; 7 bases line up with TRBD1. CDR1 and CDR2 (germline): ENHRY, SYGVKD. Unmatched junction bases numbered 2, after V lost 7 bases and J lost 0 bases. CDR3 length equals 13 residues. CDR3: CAIKGQNQETQYF. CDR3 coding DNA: TGTGCCATCAAGGGACAGAACCAAGAGACCCAGTACTTC.

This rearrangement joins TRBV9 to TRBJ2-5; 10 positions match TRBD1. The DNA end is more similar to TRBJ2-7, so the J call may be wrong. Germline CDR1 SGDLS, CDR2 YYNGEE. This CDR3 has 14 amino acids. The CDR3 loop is CASSPWTGGYEQYF. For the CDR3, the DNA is TGTGCCAGCAGCCCATGGACAGGGGGTTACGAGCAGTACTTC.

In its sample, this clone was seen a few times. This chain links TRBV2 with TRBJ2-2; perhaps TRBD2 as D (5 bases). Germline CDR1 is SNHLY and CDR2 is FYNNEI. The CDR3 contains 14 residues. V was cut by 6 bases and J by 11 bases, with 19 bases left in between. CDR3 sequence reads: CASSPWTGLGELFF. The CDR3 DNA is TGTGCCAGCAGCCCCTGGACTGGTCTAGGCGAGCTGTTTTTT.

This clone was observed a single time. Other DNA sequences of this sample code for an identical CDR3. The CDR3 reads CASSQREGRTVDNQPQHF. The CDR3 nucleotides are TGCGCCAGCAGCCAGAGAGAAGGCCGGACAGTTGACAATCAGCCCCAGCATTTT. The chain has TRBV4-1 and TRBJ1-5; D may be TRBD1 (6 bases). V lost 3 bases and J 3 bases, leaving 21 bases between the germline ends. The CDR3 runs to 18 residues. Germline values: CDR1 MGHRA, CDR2 YSYEKL.

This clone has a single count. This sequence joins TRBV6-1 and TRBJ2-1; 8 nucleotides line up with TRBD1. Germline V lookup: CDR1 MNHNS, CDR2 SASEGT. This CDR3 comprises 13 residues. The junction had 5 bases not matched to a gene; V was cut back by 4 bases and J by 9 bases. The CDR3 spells CASSGYRGIEQFF. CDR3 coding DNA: TGTGCCAGCAGTGGCTACAGGGGGATTGAGCAGTTCTTC.

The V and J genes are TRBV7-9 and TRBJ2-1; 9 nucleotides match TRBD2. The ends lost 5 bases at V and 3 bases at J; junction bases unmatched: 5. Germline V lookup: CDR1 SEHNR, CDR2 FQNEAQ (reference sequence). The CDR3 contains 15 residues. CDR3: CASSTLAGSYNEQFF. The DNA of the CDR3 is TGTGCCAGCAGCACCCTAGCGGGGAGCTACAATGAGCAGTTCTTC. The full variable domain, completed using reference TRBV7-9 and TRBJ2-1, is DTGVSQNPRHKITKRGQNVTFRCDPISEHNRLYWYRQTLGQGPEFLTYFQNEAQLEKSRLLSDRFSAERPKGSFSTLEIQRTEQGDSAMYLCASSTLAGSYNEQFFGPGTRLTVL.

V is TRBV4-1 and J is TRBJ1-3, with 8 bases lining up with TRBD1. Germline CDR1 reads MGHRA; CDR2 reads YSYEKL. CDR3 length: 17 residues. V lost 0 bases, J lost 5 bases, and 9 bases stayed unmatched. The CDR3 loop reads CASSQEGQGRWRNTIYF. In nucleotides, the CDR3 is TGCGCCAGCAGCCAAGAAGGACAGGGACGATGGAGAAACACCATATATTTT.

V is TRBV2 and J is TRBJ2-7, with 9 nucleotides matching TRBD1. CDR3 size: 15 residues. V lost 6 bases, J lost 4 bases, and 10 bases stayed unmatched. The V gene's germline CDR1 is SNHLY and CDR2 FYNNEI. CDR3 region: CASRTHRTGDYEQYF. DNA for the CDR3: TGTGCCAGCAGGACCCACCGGACAGGGGATTACGAGCAGTACTTC.

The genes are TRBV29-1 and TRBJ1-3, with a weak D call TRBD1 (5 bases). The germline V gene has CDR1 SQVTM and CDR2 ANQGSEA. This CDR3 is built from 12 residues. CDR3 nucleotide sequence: TGCAGTTGGGGGGACGGTGGAAACACCATATATTTT. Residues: CSWGDGGNTIYF.

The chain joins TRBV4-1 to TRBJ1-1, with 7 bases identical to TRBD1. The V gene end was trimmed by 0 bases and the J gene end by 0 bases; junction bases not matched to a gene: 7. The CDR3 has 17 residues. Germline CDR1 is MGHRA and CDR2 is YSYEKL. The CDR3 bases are TGCGCCAGCAGCCAAGATAGGAGGGGGCCCATGAACACTGAAGCTTTCTTT. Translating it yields CASSQDRRGPMNTEAFF.

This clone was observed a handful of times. CDR3 region: CASSLNYRVDEQYF. As DNA, the CDR3 is TGTGCCAGCAGTTTGAATTACAGGGTTGACGAGCAGTACTTC. The chain carries TRBV6-1 and TRBJ2-7; D might be TRBD1 (6 bases). Trimming shortened V by 5 bases and J by 5 bases, and 16 bases separated the two germline ends. The CDR3 contains 14 residues. Per germline, CDR1 MNHNS and CDR2 SASEGT.

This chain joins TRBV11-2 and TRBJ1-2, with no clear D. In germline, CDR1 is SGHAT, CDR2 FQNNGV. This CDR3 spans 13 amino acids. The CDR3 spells CASARGVDYGYTF. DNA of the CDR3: TGTGCGAGCGCCCGCGGGGTCGACTATGGCTACACCTTC.

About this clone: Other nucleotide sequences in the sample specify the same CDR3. CDR3 region: CASSSSYGYTF. The DNA for the CDR3 is TGTGCCAGCAGCTCCAGCTATGGCTACACCTTC. The chain couples TRBV6-5 to TRBJ1-2; no clear D. Germline assignment: CDR1 MNHEY and CDR2 SVGAGI. CDR3 length equals 11 residues. Trimming shortened V by 6 bases and J by 4 bases, and 6 bases separated the two germline ends.

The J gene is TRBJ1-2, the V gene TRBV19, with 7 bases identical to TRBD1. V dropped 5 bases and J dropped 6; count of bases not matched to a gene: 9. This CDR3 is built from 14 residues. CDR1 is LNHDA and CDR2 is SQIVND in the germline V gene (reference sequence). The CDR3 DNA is TGTGCCAGTAGTCCGACAGGGAGTTATCATGGCTACACCTTC. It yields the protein CASSPTGSYHGYTF.

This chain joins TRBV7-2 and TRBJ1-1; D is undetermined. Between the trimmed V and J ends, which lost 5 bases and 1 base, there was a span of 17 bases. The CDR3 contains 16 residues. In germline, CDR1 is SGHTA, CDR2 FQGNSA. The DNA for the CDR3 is TGTGCCAGCAGCCCAAGGATCCGACAAGCGAACACTGAAGCTTTCTTT. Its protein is CASSPRIRQANTEAFF.

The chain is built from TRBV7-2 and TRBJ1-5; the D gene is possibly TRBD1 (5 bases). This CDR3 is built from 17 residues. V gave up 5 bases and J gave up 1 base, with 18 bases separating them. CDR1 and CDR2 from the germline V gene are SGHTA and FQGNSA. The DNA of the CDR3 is TGTGCCAGCAGCCTTAGATGGGTAGGGGTAAGCAATCAGCCCCAGCATTTT. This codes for CASSLRWVGVSNQPQHF. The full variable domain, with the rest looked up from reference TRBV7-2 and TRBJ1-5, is GAGVSQSPSNKVTEKGKDVELRCDPISGHTALYWYRQSLGQGLEFLIYFQGNSAPDKSGLPSDRFSAERTGGSVSTLTIQRTQQEDSAVYLCASSLRWVGVSNQPQHFGDGTRLSIL.

CDR3 in amino acids: CASSPGGAADTQYF. CDR3 coding DNA: TGTGCCAGCAGCCCCGGGGGGGCCGCAGATACGCAGTATTTT. The chain uses TRBV11-3 and TRBJ2-3, with TRBD2 identical over 8 bases. This CDR3 spans 14 amino acids. Germline CDR1 SGHNT, CDR2 YENEEA. After removal of 5 bases from V and 4 bases from J, the junction contained 5 bases not matched to a gene.

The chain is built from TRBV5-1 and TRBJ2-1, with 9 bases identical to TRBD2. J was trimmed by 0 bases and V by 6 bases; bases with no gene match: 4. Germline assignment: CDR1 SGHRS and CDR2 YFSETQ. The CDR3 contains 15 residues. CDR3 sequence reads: CASTSGGSSYNEQFF. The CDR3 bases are TGCGCCAGCACCAGCGGGGGGAGCTCCTACAATGAGCAGTTCTTC.

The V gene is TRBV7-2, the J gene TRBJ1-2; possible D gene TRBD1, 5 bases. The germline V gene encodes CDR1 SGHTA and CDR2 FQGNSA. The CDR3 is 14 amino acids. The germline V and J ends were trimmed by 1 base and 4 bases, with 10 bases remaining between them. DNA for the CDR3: TGTGCCAGCAGCTTAGTGCAGGGTGGCTATGGCTACACCTTC. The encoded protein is CASSLVQGGYGYTF. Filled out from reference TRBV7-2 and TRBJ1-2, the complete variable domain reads GAGVSQSPSNKVTEKGKDVELRCDPISGHTALYWYRQSLGQGLEFLIYFQGNSAPDKSGLPSDRFSAERTGGSVSTLTIQRTQQEDSAVYLCASSLVQGGYGYTFGSGTRLTVV.

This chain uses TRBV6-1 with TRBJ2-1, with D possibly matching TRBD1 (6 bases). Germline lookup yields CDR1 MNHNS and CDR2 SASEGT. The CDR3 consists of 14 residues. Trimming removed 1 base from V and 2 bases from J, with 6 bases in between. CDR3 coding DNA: TGTGCCAGCAGTGAAGGGACAGCCTACAATGAGCAGTTCTTC. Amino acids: CASSEGTAYNEQFF.

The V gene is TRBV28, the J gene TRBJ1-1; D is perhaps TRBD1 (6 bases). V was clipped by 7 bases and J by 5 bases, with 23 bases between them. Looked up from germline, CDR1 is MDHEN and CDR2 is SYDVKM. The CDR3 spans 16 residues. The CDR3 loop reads CASMASLGGRGTEAFF. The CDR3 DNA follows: TGTGCCAGCATGGCCTCCCTAGGGGGGAGGGGTACTGAAGCTTTCTTT.

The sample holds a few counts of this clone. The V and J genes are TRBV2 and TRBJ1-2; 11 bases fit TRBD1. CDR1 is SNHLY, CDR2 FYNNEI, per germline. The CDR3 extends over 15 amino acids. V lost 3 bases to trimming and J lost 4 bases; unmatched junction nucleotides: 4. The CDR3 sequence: CASSDWTGGAYGYTF. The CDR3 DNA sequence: TGTGCCAGCAGTGACTGGACAGGGGGCGCCTATGGCTACACCTTC.

CDR3 in DNA: TGTGCCAGCAGCTTGGCCCTAGCGGGGGGTCGGGATACGCAGTATTTT. It yields the protein CASSLALAGGRDTQYF. J is TRBJ2-3 and V is TRBV5-4, with 11 bases identical to TRBD2. From germline, CDR1 is SGHNT and CDR2 YYREEE (reference sequence). This CDR3 spans 16 amino acids. J lost 6 bases, V lost 0 bases, and 6 bases had no gene match. Full variable domain (missing parts from reference TRBV5-4 and TRBJ2-3): ETGVTQSPTHLIKTRGQQVTLRCSSQSGHNTVSWYQQALGQGPQFIFQYYREEENGRGNFPPRFSGLQFPNYSSELNVNALELDDSALYLCASSLALAGGRDTQYFGPGTRLTVL.